The 20 T cell receptor beta chains below were found in one sample sequenced in a study of cytomegalovirus exposure and HLA in healthy donors. Primers: 60 Vbeta forward and 13 Jbeta reverse. Data came from immunoSEQ multiplex PCR; TCRdb stores just in-frame clones and leaves some out. This sample has 150,000 to 180,000 clones, with 80% found just once. Sequenced material: PBMCs. These receptors all stem from a woman aged 40 to 50 in good health and CMV-seropositive.

The chain links TRBV5-1 to TRBJ2-7; 10 nucleotides align to TRBD2. Per germline, CDR1 SGHRS and CDR2 YFSETQ. V trimming: 0 bases; J trimming: 7 bases; junction bases outside the gene matches: 4. This CDR3 spans 14 amino acids. The CDR3 nucleotides are TGCGCCAGCAGCTTGGCTAGCGGGAGTTTTGAGCAGTACTTC. Protein: CASSLASGSFEQYF.

The chain's CDR3 is CASRRQAAGGNQPQHF. The CDR3 DNA is TGTGCCAGCAGGAGACAGGCGGCGGGGGGCAATCAGCCCCAGCATTTT. The chain employs TRBV27 and TRBJ1-5; a possible D gene is TRBD1 (6 bases). The CDR3 has 16 amino acids. Germline loops: CDR1 MNHEY, CDR2 SMNVEV (reference sequence). The V and J ends lost 6 bases and 2 bases respectively, with 17 bases between them.

V gene TRBV18 combines with J gene TRBJ2-5, with 14 bases matching TRBD2. In germline, CDR1 is KGHSH, CDR2 LQKENI. The CDR3 sequence is 16 residues long. The ends lost 4 bases at V and 4 bases at J; junction bases unmatched: 5. In nucleotides, the CDR3 is TGTGCCAGCTCACAACCGGGACTAGCGGGAGTAGAGACCCAGTACTTC. As protein: CASSQPGLAGVETQYF.

This clone occurred once. The chain is built from TRBV10-2 and TRBJ1-4, with D uncertain. CDR3 length: 14 amino acids. Germline V lookup: CDR1 WSHSY, CDR2 SAAADI. V gave up 4 bases and J gave up 7 bases, with 13 bases separating them. CDR3 DNA sequence: TGCGCCAGCAGTGCGGTTGAGAGGAGTGAAAAACTGTTTTTT. It specifies CASSAVERSEKLFF.

The rearrangement joins TRBV29-1 to TRBJ2-2; a weak D match, TRBD1 (5 bases). Trimming left V 5 bases short and J 3 bases short, with 13 bases between. Germline lookup yields CDR1 SQVTM and CDR2 ANQGSEA. CDR3 size: 14 residues. CDR3 sequence: CSVNDRLDTGELFF. The CDR3, as DNA: TGCAGCGTTAACGACAGACTCGACACCGGGGAGCTGTTTTTT.

This chain links TRBV27 with TRBJ2-1, with 7 bases identical to TRBD2. The J segment lost 3 bases and the V segment lost 0 bases, leaving 8 bases of the junction unmatched. Germline V gene lookup returns CDR1 MNHEY and CDR2 SMNVEV (reference sequence). This CDR3 region has 17 residues. The CDR3 DNA sequence: TGTGCCAGCAGTTTATCCCAGATAGCGGGCAACTACAATGAGCAGTTCTTC. Its translation: CASSLSQIAGNYNEQFF.

The rearrangement links TRBV18 to TRBJ2-1; 11 nucleotides agree with TRBD2. Per germline, CDR1 KGHSH and CDR2 LQKENI. The CDR3 is 15 residues long. The ends lost 4 bases at V and 4 bases at J; junction bases unmatched: 3. The chain's CDR3 is CASSRRTSGYNEQFF. Written as DNA, the CDR3 is TGTGCCAGCTCACGACGGACTAGCGGGTACAATGAGCAGTTCTTC.

This sequence joins TRBV19 and TRBJ2-3, with TRBD2 identical over 7 bases. CDR3 size: 14 residues. The germline V gene encodes CDR1 LNHDA and CDR2 SQIVND (reference sequence). The ends lost 7 bases at V and 1 base at J; junction bases unmatched: 5. In DNA form, the CDR3 reads TGTGCCAGTAATGGACGGGAGGGCACAGATACGCAGTATTTT. This encodes CASNGREGTDTQYF.

The chain recombines TRBV12-5 with TRBJ1-1, with 10 bases identical to TRBD1. J gave up 4 bases and V 5 bases, and 10 bases lay outside the gene matches. The germline V gene has CDR1 LGHNT and CDR2 FRNRAP. This CDR3 is built from 16 residues. The CDR3 coding sequence is TGTGCTAGTGGTCAAAGGACAGGGGGTGGCGGCACTGAAGCTTTCTTT. It codes for CASGQRTGGGGTEAFF. Together with reference TRBV12-5 and TRBJ1-1, the CDR3 gives the full variable domain: DARVTQTPRHKVTEMGQEVTMRCQPILGHNTVFWYRQTMMQGLELLAYFRNRAPLDDSGMPKDRFSAEMPDATLATLKIQPSEPRDSAVYFCASGQRTGGGGTEAFFGQGTRLTVV.

The V call is TRBV28, the J call TRBJ1-2; weak D call: TRBD1 (5 bases). The CDR3 spans 12 residues. Per germline, CDR1 MDHEN and CDR2 SYDVKM. V was clipped by 7 bases and J by 4 bases, with 10 bases between them. CDR3 coding DNA: TGTGCCAGCACCCCTCAGGGCTATGGCTACACCTTC. It codes for CASTPQGYGYTF.

The chain employs TRBV7-2 and TRBJ2-7, with TRBD1 matching over 7 bases. Germline values: CDR1 SGHTA, CDR2 FQGNSA. V lost 11 bases and J lost 3; bases outside the gene matches: 10. CDR3 length equals 13 residues. The CDR3 bases are TGTGCCGTTGAACGGACAGGTCACTACGAGCAGTACTTC. This gives the protein CAVERTGHYEQYF.

The J gene is TRBJ1-1, the V gene TRBV11-2; D perhaps matches TRBD1 (5 bases). The CDR3 covers 17 residues. Germline CDR1 SGHAT, CDR2 FQNNGV. Trimming stripped 3 bases from V and 5 bases from J, with 22 bases between. The CDR3 DNA follows: TGTGCCAGCAGCTTGCTCGGGTCAAAAGGGCGGGGGACTGAAGCTTTCTTT. Amino acid sequence: CASSLLGSKGRGTEAFF.

J is TRBJ2-7 and V is TRBV30; D gene unclear. Looked up from germline, CDR1 is GTSNPN and CDR2 is SVGIG (reference sequence). This CDR3 is 14 amino acids long. Trimming took 1 base from V and 0 from J, leaving 10 bases between them. DNA for the CDR3: TGTGCCTGGAGTGGTAAAGAGAGCTCCTACGAGCAGTACTTC. Protein: CAWSGKESSYEQYF.

This clone has only a few counts. The chain links TRBV2 to TRBJ1-5; D is unresolved. The V gene's germline CDR1 is SNHLY and CDR2 FYNNEI. The CDR3 length is 12 residues. Trimming left V 4 bases short and J 4 bases short, with 5 bases between. This CDR3 is CASSAENQPQHF. CDR3 in DNA: TGTGCCAGCAGTGCGGAGAATCAGCCCCAGCATTTT.

The chain joins TRBV19 to TRBJ1-1; D ambiguous. V dropped 1 base and J dropped 3 bases, with 15 bases sitting between them. CDR3 length equals 16 residues. CDR1 and CDR2 (germline): LNHDA, SQIVND (reference sequence). The DNA of the CDR3 is TGTGCCAGTAGTATAGTATATCAGGCTGTGGACACTGAAGCTTTCTTT. This translates into CASSIVYQAVDTEAFF.

The J gene is TRBJ2-1, the V gene TRBV7-9, with D perhaps TRBD2 (5 bases). Trimming shortened V by 1 base and J by 9 bases, and 13 bases separated the two germline ends. The CDR3 has 14 residues. Germline CDR1 SEHNR, CDR2 FQNEAQ (reference sequence). CDR3 in DNA: TGTGCCAGCAGCTTAGTAAGAGGGTCTGGTGAGCAGTTCTTC. Protein: CASSLVRGSGEQFF.

This chain joins TRBV6-1 and TRBJ1-5; 8 bases fit TRBD1. This CDR3 is 16 amino acids long. Germline V gene lookup returns CDR1 MNHNS and CDR2 SASEGT. With V trimmed by 4 bases and J by 1 base, 6 bases remained unmatched. The CDR3 bases are TGTGCCAGCAGTGGGGCAGGGGGCTGGAGCAATCAGCCCCAGCATTTT. Translation gives CASSGAGGWSNQPQHF.

V usage is TRBV7-9 and J usage is TRBJ2-1; 8 nucleotides align to TRBD2. V shed 5 bases and J 3 bases; nucleotides not matched to a gene: 3. Germline V gene lookup returns CDR1 SEHNR and CDR2 FQNEAQ (reference sequence). The CDR3 contains 14 residues. The CDR3 DNA follows: TGTGCCAGCAGCCCGACTAGCGACTACAATGAGCAGTTCTTC. It encodes CASSPTSDYNEQFF.

The rearrangement links TRBV14 to TRBJ2-2, with D unclear. The V gene's germline CDR1 is SGHDN and CDR2 FVKESK. With 0 bases removed from V and 5 bases from J, the gap between germline ends came to 7 bases. There are 14 residues in the CDR3. The chain's CDR3 is CASSQELGTGELFF. The CDR3 bases are TGTGCCAGCAGCCAAGAGCTCGGGACCGGGGAGCTGTTTTTT. Together with reference TRBV14 and TRBJ2-2, the CDR3 gives the full variable domain: EAGVTQFPSHSVIEKGQTVTLRCDPISGHDNLYWYRRVMGKEIKFLLHFVKESKQDESGMPNNRFLAERTGGTYSTLKVQPAELEDSGVYFCASSQELGTGELFFGEGSRLTVL.

The J gene is TRBJ1-2, the V gene TRBV27; 9 nucleotides line up with TRBD1. The germline CDR1 and CDR2 sequences are MNHEY and SMNVEV (reference sequence). V shed 7 bases and J 7 bases; nucleotides not matched to a gene: 16. There are 16 residues in the CDR3. CDR3 sequence (DNA): TGTGCCAGCAACCCGGACAGGGGCAATGTGTACAGTGGCTACACCTTC. It translates to CASNPDRGNVYSGYTF.